A selection of T cell receptor beta chains follows, all from one sample in a study of blood T cells in healthy people across ages. MiXCR, run by TCRdb on the 5' RACE reads, gives a single entry per CDR3 protein. Of under 1,000,000 distinct CDR3 sequences in the sample, under 40% were seen once. The sample comprised blood. The receptor set was obtained from a man aged 18 to 29 in good health. Both conserved end residues are part of each CDR3. D genes are given only for firm matches. Rows give clone size only sometimes, using once, few, many, or a class for an expanded clone.

d_call,j_call,v_call,clone_size,cdr3_nt,cdr3_aa
TRBD2,TRBJ2-5,TRBV5-1,NA,TGCGCCAGCAGAGGGACTAGCCGGCCCGTGGACCAAGAGACCCAGTACTTC,CASRGTSRPVDQETQYF
NA,TRBJ2-7,TRBV12-3/TRBV12-4,many,TGTGCCAGCAGTTTAGGGGGATTCGAGCAGTACTTC,CASSLGGFEQYF
TRBD2,TRBJ2-3,TRBV4-3,NA,TGCGCCAGCAACTCAAGATTAGCGGGGGGGCCAGGGACGCAGTATTTT,CASNSRLAGGPGTQYF
TRBD1,TRBJ1-2,TRBV5-1,once,TGCGCCAGCAGCTATGCGGTACCGGGACAGGGCATTAACTATGGCTACACCTTC,CASSYAVPGQGINYGYTF
NA,TRBJ2-1,TRBV28,NA,TGTGCCAGCAGTTTATCCGAGGGGCTTTACAATGAGCAGTTCTTC,CASSLSEGLYNEQFF
NA,TRBJ2-7,TRBV2,NA,TGTGCCAGCAGTGAAAGGCGAGGGCCCTACGAGCAGTACTTC,CASSERRGPYEQYF
NA,TRBJ2-1,TRBV20-1,NA,TGCAGTGCTAGTGACTACAATGAGCAGTTCTTC,CSASDYNEQFF
NA,TRBJ1-1,TRBV12-3/TRBV12-4,NA,TGTGCCAGCAGTCCCCCACCCCACTTGGGGGGGACTGAAGCTTTCTTT,CASSPPPHLGGTEAFF
NA,TRBJ2-5,TRBV14,NA,TGTGTCAGCAGCCAAGATTCTCGGGTACAAGAGACCCAGTACTTC,CVSSQDSRVQETQYF
NA,TRBJ1-5,TRBV28,NA,TGTGCCAGCACCCCACGTGGAGGCTTCCTGGGTCAGCCCCAGCATTTT,CASTPRGGFLGQPQHF
NA,TRBJ2-1,TRBV12-3/TRBV12-4,NA,TGTGCCAGCAGTCGAGAGGGGGGAATGGGCAATGAGCAGTTCTTC,CASSREGGMGNEQFF
NA,TRBJ2-1,TRBV10-3,NA,TGTGCCATCAGTACGGGACCAGACGCGAATGAGCAGTTCTTC,CAISTGPDANEQFF
NA,TRBJ1-5,TRBV5-1,NA,TGCGCCAGCAGCCGAGGGGGAGTTGATCAGCCCCAGCATTTT,CASSRGGVDQPQHF
NA,TRBJ2-2,TRBV12-3/TRBV12-4,NA,TGTGCCAGCAGTTTTTGGATTCCCACCGGGGAGCTGTTTTTT,CASSFWIPTGELFF
NA,TRBJ1-2,TRBV6-5,few,TGTGCCTGTCGGGGGGTGGGCGGCTACACCTTC,CACRGVGGYTF
TRBD2,TRBJ2-3,TRBV3-1,few,TGTGCCAGCAGCCAACTTTTACTAGCGGGGGTTCCAGATACGCAGTATTTT,CASSQLLLAGVPDTQYF
TRBD2,TRBJ2-5,TRBV5-1,NA,TGCGCCAGCAGCTCACGCGCTGGGAGGGGACAAGAGACCCAGTACTTC,CASSSRAGRGQETQYF
TRBD1,TRBJ1-1,TRBV20-1,once,TGCAGTGCTAGTTACCGGGACAGGGGGAACACTGAAGCTTTCTTT,CSASYRDRGNTEAFF
TRBD1,TRBJ2-7,TRBV7-9,NA,TGTGCCAGCAGCCACCGGGACAGGGGGCACGAGCAGTACTTC,CASSHRDRGHEQYF
NA,TRBJ1-6,TRBV20-1,few,TGCAGTGGTCGAGGGATGAATTCACCCCTCCACTTT,CSGRGMNSPLHF
NA,TRBJ2-5,TRBV12-3/TRBV12-4,many,TGTGCCAGCAGTTTGTTCCGGGACGGAATGTATGAGACCCAGTACTTC,CASSLFRDGMYETQYF
NA,TRBJ2-1,TRBV20-1,few,TGCAGTGCTAGAGAAGGAGGGGGGATGTCCTACAATGAGCAGTTCTTC,CSAREGGGMSYNEQFF
TRBD1,TRBJ2-5,TRBV24-1,NA,TGTGCCACCAGTGACCGGACAGGCGGCGAAGAGACCCGGTACTTC,CATSDRTGGEETRYF
NA,TRBJ1-5,TRBV7-2,NA,TGTGCCAGCAGCTTAGCAGGGGTCGATCAGCCCCAGCATTTT,CASSLAGVDQPQHF
TRBD1,TRBJ1-5,TRBV12-3/TRBV12-4,NA,TGTGCCAGCAGTTGGGGGACAGGGAATCAGCCCCAGCATTTT,CASSWGTGNQPQHF
TRBD2,TRBJ2-3,TRBV3-1,many,TGTGCCAGCAGCCCACTAGCGGGGGGAAGCACAGATACGCAGTATTTT,CASSPLAGGSTDTQYF
TRBD2,TRBJ2-4,TRBV20-1,NA,TGCAGTGCTAGAGTAACTAGCGGGGGGGCCTATGAGCAGTACTTC,CSARVTSGGAYEQYF
NA,TRBJ2-7,TRBV6-2/TRBV6-3,NA,TGTGCCAGCACCATCCGGGTTGGGGTGGTCGAGCAGTACTTC,CASTIRVGVVEQYF
TRBD2,TRBJ2-7,TRBV15,NA,TGTGCCACCAGCAGATCCCGGGGGGGTAACTACGAGCAGTACTTC,CATSRSRGGNYEQYF
NA,TRBJ1-1,TRBV12-3/TRBV12-4,NA,TGTGCCACCCGGGACAAGCAAAAACTGGCTTTCTTT,CATRDKQKLAFF
NA,TRBJ1-1,TRBV9,NA,TGTGCCAGCAGCGTAGAGGGGTTACGGGGGACTGAAGCTTTCTTT,CASSVEGLRGTEAFF
TRBD1,TRBJ2-7,TRBV10-3,few,TGTGCCACCCAGGGACAGACCGTTTTTAATGAGCAGTACTTC,CATQGQTVFNEQYF
NA,TRBJ1-6,TRBV9,NA,TGTGCCAGCAGCAAATTCCGGGAAAGTACTTTGAATTCACCCCTCCACTTT,CASSKFRESTLNSPLHF
TRBD1,TRBJ1-5,TRBV12-3/TRBV12-4,few,TGTGCCAGCAGTTTGGGCAGGGGGCTGGGACAGCCCCAGCATTTT,CASSLGRGLGQPQHF
NA,TRBJ1-1,TRBV27,few,TGTGCCAGCAGTTTGAGGTGGAACACTGAAGCTTTCTTT,CASSLRWNTEAFF
NA,TRBJ2-1,TRBV20-1,NA,TGCAGTGCTAGAGGAGAGATTAATTACAGTGAGCAGTTCTTC,CSARGEINYSEQFF
NA,TRBJ2-7,TRBV7-2,NA,TGTGCCAGCAGCTCCAAGTCGGGGGCCGAGCAGTACTTC,CASSSKSGAEQYF
TRBD1,TRBJ1-2,TRBV27,few,TGTGCCAGCAGGAGGGGACAGGGGGCAGGAGCCGGCTACACCTTC,CASRRGQGAGAGYTF
NA,TRBJ1-2,TRBV20-1,few,TGCAGTGCTGGCAGGGAAGGCTACACCTTC,CSAGREGYTF
NA,TRBJ1-4,TRBV6-6,many,TGTGCCAGCAGTTACGGGGGGCCTGGGGAAAAACTGTTTTTT,CASSYGGPGEKLFF
NA,TRBJ2-1,TRBV14,NA,TGTGCCAGCAGCCAAGTTAGGGACACCGAGCAGTTCTTC,CASSQVRDTEQFF
TRBD2,TRBJ2-1,TRBV5-6,few,TGTGCCAGCAGCGGATTAGCGGGGTCCTACAATGAGCAGTTCTTC,CASSGLAGSYNEQFF
NA,TRBJ2-5,TRBV7-6,NA,TGTGCCAGCAGCTTAGGGACACTGTCAGAGACCCAGTACTTC,CASSLGTLSETQYF
NA,TRBJ2-3,TRBV14,NA,TGTGCCAGCAGCCAAAGGTCAGGGGCTGATGCAGATACGCAGTATTTT,CASSQRSGADADTQYF
NA,TRBJ2-5,TRBV15,NA,TGTGCCACCTCCGATTCCGGGTTTGAAGAGACCCAGTACTTC,CATSDSGFEETQYF
NA,TRBJ1-1,TRBV3-1,few,TGTGCCAGCAGCCAGGGTGCCGGGTCCTTGAACACTGAAGCTTTCTTT,CASSQGAGSLNTEAFF
TRBD2,TRBJ2-1,TRBV9,NA,TGTGCCAGCGGATCAGTTAGCGGGAGAAGCTACAGTGAGCAGTTCTTC,CASGSVSGRSYSEQFF
TRBD1,TRBJ2-7,TRBV5-1,NA,TGCGCCAGCAGCTTGGCCGGGACAGGGTACGAGCAGTACTTC,CASSLAGTGYEQYF
NA,TRBJ1-4,TRBV12-3/TRBV12-4,many,TGTGCCAGCAGCCGGCGACAGGTCGAGAATGAAAAACTGTTTTTT,CASSRRQVENEKLFF
NA,TRBJ1-2,TRBV10-3,NA,TGTGCCATCAGTGAAATGGTAGGGTCTTCTAATTATGGCTACACCTTC,CAISEMVGSSNYGYTF
NA,TRBJ2-3,TRBV4-1,few,TGCGCCAGCAGCCAAGATGAAGGGTCTTTAGTAACAGATACGCAGTATTTT,CASSQDEGSLVTDTQYF
NA,TRBJ1-2,TRBV4-1,NA,TGCGCCAGCAGCCATGATTTGAGGACACCTAACTGTGGCTACACCTTC,CASSHDLRTPNCGYTF
NA,TRBJ2-3,TRBV7-9,few,TGTGCCAGCAGCTTCAGGTCTAGCACAGATACGCAGTATTTT,CASSFRSSTDTQYF
NA,TRBJ2-1,TRBV5-1,few,TGCGCCAGCAGCTTGGCGGTAGGAGATTACAATGAGCAGTTCTTC,CASSLAVGDYNEQFF